The sample holds a few counts of the clone carrying this TCR beta chain. As yet, its antigen is unknown. The sample belongs to a study of identical twins. Overall study findings and caveats: With monozygotic twins, out-of-frame TCR alpha sharing exceeded what models estimated. Twins' surplus sharing was weaker for beta out-of-frame sequences.

Germline V CDR1 and CDR2: SNHLY, FYNNEI. This CDR3 has 13 amino acids. After removal of 8 bases from V and 5 bases from J, the junction contained 5 bases not matched to a gene. A single record per CDR3 protein comes from TCRdb applying MiXCR to the 5' RACE reads. The table shows about 210,000 distinct CDR3 sequences, with about a tenth occurring only once. The sample comprised memory (CD45RO+) T cells sorted from blood. The receptor comes from a woman under 30 in good health. The V and J genes are TRBV2 and TRBJ2-5; TRBD2 matches at 10 bases. The CDR3 nucleotides are TGTGCCAGCTTAAGCGGGAGGGGGGAGACCCAGTACTTC. This encodes CASLSGRGETQYF.